These 18 T cell receptor beta chains came from one sample sequenced in a study of CD8 T cells in Susac syndrome. The RNA, about 0.45 to 1 ug, was put through reverse transcription using random hexamers. TCRdb passed the immunoSEQ multiplex PCR reads through MiXCR, listing each CDR3 protein once. The sample comprises roughly 190,000 distinct CDR3 sequences, approximately 94% of which are singletons, and 0.1% rests with the top ten. The sample taken for sequencing was CD4+ T cells from PBMCs. The receptors originated from a human donor in good health.

V usage is TRBV3-1 and J usage is TRBJ1-2, with 10 bases lining up with TRBD1. V lost 10 bases to trimming and J lost 3 bases; unmatched junction nucleotides: 5. CDR1 is LGHDT, CDR2 YNNKEL, per germline (reference sequence). This CDR3 contains 13 residues. CDR3 sequence reads: CATADRGYYGYTF. The CDR3 DNA sequence: TGTGCCACTGCGGACAGGGGGTACTATGGCTACACCTTC.

This clonotype was observed once. The chain links TRBV30 to TRBJ1-5, with D maybe TRBD1 (5 bases). There are 12 residues in the CDR3. The germline V and J ends were trimmed by 7 bases and 7 bases, with 14 bases remaining between them. In germline, CDR1 is GTSNPN, CDR2 SVGIG (reference sequence). CDR3 sequence reads: CAFQGIGQPQHF. The CDR3 nucleotides read TGTGCCTTCCAGGGAATAGGGCAGCCCCAGCATTTT.

V gene TRBV12-3 or TRBV12-4 combines with J gene TRBJ2-7, with a tentative D call TRBD1 (6 bases). The CDR3 sequence is 13 residues long. V lost 3 bases to trimming and J lost 6 bases, with 12 bases between them. CDR3 coding DNA: TGTGCCAGCAGTTTCCGGGAACAGGGCGAGCAGTACTTC. It encodes CASSFREQGEQYF.

The chain links TRBV4-2 to TRBJ2-5, with 10 bases matching TRBD2. This CDR3 has 18 amino acids. Germline V CDR1 and CDR2: LGHNA, YNFKEQ. V shed 0 bases and J 4 bases; nucleotides not matched to a gene: 11. CDR3 sequence reads: CASSQDLPIAGGPETQYF. The CDR3 DNA sequence: TGTGCCAGCAGCCAAGACCTTCCTATAGCGGGAGGTCCAGAGACCCAGTACTTC.

The rearrangement links TRBV27 to TRBJ1-5; D call uncertain. CDR1 is MNHEY, CDR2 SMNVEV, per germline (reference sequence). V was clipped by 1 base and J by 1 base, with 11 bases between them. The CDR3 spans 16 residues. The DNA of the CDR3 is TGTGCCAGCAGTTTATGGGCCAGACCAAGCAATCAGCCCCAGCATTTT. Translating gives CASSLWARPSNQPQHF.

The chain recombines TRBV11-1 with TRBJ2-1; tentatively, D is TRBD1 or TRBD2 (5 bases each). The germline gives CDR1 SGHAT, CDR2 FQDESV (reference sequence). The CDR3 is made up of 15 amino acids. The V end was cut by 5 bases, the J end by 4 bases, with 15 bases between. The CDR3 reads CASSAGTGGYNEQFF. The CDR3 DNA is TGTGCCAGCAGCGCAGGGACGGGCGGGTACAATGAGCAGTTCTTC.

The J gene is TRBJ2-4, the V gene TRBV28; unclear D gene. Germline V gives CDR1 MDHEN, CDR2 SYDVKM. The CDR3 sequence is 13 residues long. V lost 5 bases and J lost 6, with 11 bases in between. Written as DNA, the CDR3 is TGTGCCAGCAGTGTGCGACTGGGAAACATTCAGTACTTC. Translated, it gives CASSVRLGNIQYF. The whole variable domain, remainder taken from reference TRBV28 and TRBJ2-4, is DVKVTQSSRYLVKRTGEKVFLECVQDMDHENMFWYRQDPGLGLRLIYFSYDVKMKEKGDIPEGYSVSREKKERFSLILESASTNQTSMYLCASSVRLGNIQYFGAGTRLSVL.

The chain is built from TRBV28 and TRBJ2-2; possibly TRBD2 for D (5 bases). CDR3 size: 12 residues. The germline CDR1 and CDR2 sequences are MDHEN and SYDVKM. The CDR3 loop reads CAAGGNTGELFF. CDR3 coding DNA: TGTGCGGCGGGCGGGAACACCGGGGAGCTGTTTTTT.

Details on this clonotype: Germline is not matched at one junction end, which may reflect a read error. The chain is built from TRBV3-1 and TRBJ2-3; D gene uncertain. This CDR3 has 14 residues. Germline V gene sequence: CDR1 LGHDT, CDR2 YNNKEL (reference sequence). CDR3 protein: CASSQVHARDTQYF. DNA of the CDR3: TGTGCCAGCAGTCAAGTTCACGCCCGAGATACGCAGTATTTT.

The rearrangement uses TRBV9 and TRBJ2-1, with 7 bases matching TRBD2. This CDR3 has 15 residues. Germline values: CDR1 SGDLS, CDR2 YYNGEE. The V segment lost 0 bases and the J segment 4 bases; nucleotides outside the gene matches: 4. The CDR3 region is CASSVDGRQYNEQFF. As DNA, the CDR3 is TGTGCCAGCAGCGTAGACGGGAGGCAGTACAATGAGCAGTTCTTC. The full variable domain, in which reference TRBV9 and TRBJ2-1 provide the parts outside the CDR3, is DSGVTQTPKHLITATGQRVTLRCSPRSGDLSVYWYQQSLDQGLQFLIQYYNGEERAKGNILERFSAQQFPDLHSELNLSSLELGDSALYFCASSVDGRQYNEQFFGPGTRLTVL.

The rearrangement links TRBV28 to TRBJ2-7; 8 nucleotides agree with TRBD1. Germline values: CDR1 MDHEN, CDR2 SYDVKM. The CDR3 is 14 amino acids. Unmatched junction bases numbered 7, after V lost 6 bases and J lost 3 bases. Written as DNA, the CDR3 is TGTGCCAGCAGAGGCGAGACAGGGGACTACGAGCAGTACTTC. Its protein product is CASRGETGDYEQYF.

The genes are TRBV20-1 and TRBJ2-5; 9 bases agree with TRBD2. J lost 5 bases, V lost 0 bases, and 10 bases had no gene match. This CDR3 contains 16 residues. CDR1 and CDR2 from the germline V gene are DFQATT and SNEGSKA (reference sequence). The CDR3 DNA follows: TGCAGTGCTAGAGATCGCTTAGCGGGAGTTAGCGAGACCCAGTACTTC. Protein: CSARDRLAGVSETQYF.

V is TRBV20-1 and J is TRBJ2-5; D gene uncertain. The germline V gene encodes CDR1 DFQATT and CDR2 SNEGSKA (reference sequence). Trimming pared 4 bases from V and 2 bases from J, leaving 5 bases between. The CDR3 spans 11 residues. CDR3 amino acids: CSAKGQETQYF. The CDR3 nucleotides are TGCAGTGCTAAGGGTCAAGAGACCCAGTACTTC.

The genes are TRBV20-1 and TRBJ2-7; TRBD2 agrees at 10 bases. J gave up 10 bases and V 5 bases, and 11 bases lay outside the gene matches. The CDR3 contains 13 residues. The germline V gene has CDR1 DFQATT and CDR2 SNEGSKA (reference sequence). The CDR3 DNA follows: TGCAGTGCTCGTCCCGGGACTAGCGTGAGCCAGTACTTC. Residues: CSARPGTSVSQYF.

The V gene is TRBV18, the J gene TRBJ2-7; D uncertain. The V end was cut by 3 bases, the J end by 4 bases, with 16 bases between. CDR3 length: 15 amino acids. Germline values: CDR1 KGHSH, CDR2 LQKENI. CDR3 protein: CASSPGLTYPYEQYF. The CDR3 DNA reads as TGTGCCAGCTCACCGGGCCTCACTTATCCTTACGAGCAGTACTTC.

This chain links TRBV9 with TRBJ2-2; D gene ambiguous. The ends were cut back, 6 bases at V and 7 bases at J, with 13 bases in the middle. Germline loops: CDR1 SGDLS, CDR2 YYNGEE. The CDR3 has 13 residues. For the CDR3, the DNA is TGTGCCAGCACCCTACTCGCTGGCGGGGAGCTGTTTTTT. Its translation is CASTLLAGGELFF.

The chain links TRBV20-1 to TRBJ2-7, with D perhaps matching TRBD2 (5 bases). The V end was cut by 7 bases, the J end by 1 base, with 14 bases between. The germline gives CDR1 DFQATT, CDR2 SNEGSKA (reference sequence). The CDR3 runs 13 residues. The CDR3 protein is CSVKGLSSYEQYF. In nucleotides, the CDR3 is TGCAGTGTAAAAGGACTGAGTTCCTACGAGCAGTACTTC.

The rearrangement uses TRBV20-1 and TRBJ2-1, with a possible D match to TRBD2 (6 bases). Trimming shortened V by 3 bases and J by 1 base, and 19 bases separated the two germline ends. The CDR3 has 17 amino acids. CDR1 and CDR2 from the germline V gene are DFQATT and SNEGSKA (reference sequence). CDR3 DNA sequence: TGCAGTGCTAGTTCTACGGGAGTGGATAGGTCCTACAATGAGCAGTTCTTC. Translated: CSASSTGVDRSYNEQFF.